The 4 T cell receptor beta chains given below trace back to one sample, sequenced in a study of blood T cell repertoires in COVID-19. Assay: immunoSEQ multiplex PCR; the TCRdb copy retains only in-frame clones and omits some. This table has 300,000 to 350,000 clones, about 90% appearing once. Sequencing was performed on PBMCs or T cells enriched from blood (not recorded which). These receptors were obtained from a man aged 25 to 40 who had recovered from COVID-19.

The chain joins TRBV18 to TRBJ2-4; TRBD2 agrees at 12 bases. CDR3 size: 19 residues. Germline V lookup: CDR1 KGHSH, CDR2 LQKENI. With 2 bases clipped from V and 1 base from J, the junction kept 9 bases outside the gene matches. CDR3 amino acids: CASSPSGGLAGNAKNIQYF. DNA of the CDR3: TGTGCCAGCTCACCAAGCGGAGGACTAGCGGGGAATGCCAAAAACATTCAGTACTTC.

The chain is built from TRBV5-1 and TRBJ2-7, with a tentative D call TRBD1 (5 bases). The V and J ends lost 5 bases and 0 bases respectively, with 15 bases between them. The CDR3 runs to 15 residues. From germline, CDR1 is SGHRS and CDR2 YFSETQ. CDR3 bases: TGCGCCAGCAGGATTGGGGCAGCGCGCTCCTACGAGCAGTACTTC. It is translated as CASRIGAARSYEQYF.

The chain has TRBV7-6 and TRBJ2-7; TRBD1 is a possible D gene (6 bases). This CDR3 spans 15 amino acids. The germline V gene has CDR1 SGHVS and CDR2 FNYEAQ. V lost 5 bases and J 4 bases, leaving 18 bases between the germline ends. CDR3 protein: CASSPQQGNGYEQYF. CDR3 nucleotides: TGTGCCAGCAGCCCCCAACAGGGTAACGGGTACGAGCAGTACTTC.

In DNA form, the CDR3 reads TGTGCCAGCAGTTTACTAGCGGGGGGGCCTGTAGAGCAGTTCTTC. It is translated as CASSLLAGGPVEQFF. The rearrangement uses TRBV2 and TRBJ2-1, with 13 bases aligning to TRBD2. Germline lookup yields CDR1 SNHLY and CDR2 FYNNEI. Unmatched junction bases numbered 8, after V lost 5 bases and J lost 10 bases. CDR3 length: 15 residues. Full variable domain (rest looked up from reference TRBV2 and TRBJ2-1): EPEVTQTPSHQVTQMGQEVILRCVPISNHLYFYWYRQILGQKVEFLVSFYNNEISEKSEIFDDQFSVERPDGSNFTLKIRSTKLEDSAMYFCASSLLAGGPVEQFFGPGTRLTVL.